This T cell receptor beta chain was identified during a study of cytomegalovirus exposure and HLA in healthy donors. Study outcomes and limitations: Researchers catalogued approximately 170 TCR beta chains as cytomegalovirus-associated. TCR beta chains associated with HLA were, in a later analysis, more clonally expanded than equally common others.

V lost 7 bases and J lost 8, with 12 bases in between. The CDR3 is made up of 13 amino acids. CDR1 is LNHDA, CDR2 SQIVND, per germline (reference sequence). In regard to this clone: Its matching antigen is unknown.

The PCR had 60 Vbeta and 13 Jbeta primers. The method was immunoSEQ multiplex PCR; TCRdb's version includes in-frame clones alone and lacks a portion of them. The sample has more than 100,000 clones; approximately 77% are singletons. This TCR came from a woman in her fifties or sixties in good health and CMV-seronegative. The chain couples TRBV19 to TRBJ1-6; maybe TRBD1 (6 bases). Sequenced sample: PBMCs. The CDR3 DNA sequence: TGTGCCAGTACTGAACAGGGTTATTCACCCCTCCACTTT. As protein: CASTEQGYSPLHF.